This is a list of T cell receptor beta chains from one sample in a study of breast tumors, draining lymph nodes, adjacent tissues. TCRdb used MiXCR to reprocess the multiplex PCR reads, holding one entry per CDR3 protein. The table shows 270,000 or so distinct CDR3 sequences, with around 30% occurring only once. The sequenced sample was axillary lymph node tissue. Source of these receptors: a female donor with breast cancer. Some clones in this sample may be carry-over from other donors' samples. Both conserved end residues are trimmed from each CDR3. D genes are given only for firm matches.

>-|TRBV24-1|TRBJ2-6
ATNRSVGANVLT
>-|TRBV2|TRBJ2-1
ASSRSLGDEQF
>-|TRBV9|TRBJ1-2
ASSVGLAAPYGYT
>-|TRBV13|TRBJ2-1
ASSTPDSNNEQF
>-|TRBV20-1|TRBJ2-7
SAGVGGGGGLGYYEQY
>TRBD2|TRBV20-1|TRBJ2-7
SAGLAGPYEQY
>TRBD1|TRBV6-2/TRBV6-3|TRBJ2-3
ASSVLGQRLSSTDTQY
>TRBD1|TRBV4-1|TRBJ2-7
ASSRDSRNYEQY
>-|TRBV30|TRBJ1-2
AWAPETLVYGYT
>TRBD2|TRBV20-1|TRBJ2-3
SASVSSGSQSTQY
>TRBD1|TRBV4-3|TRBJ1-6
ASRRQGLNSPLH
>-|TRBV6-5|TRBJ2-3
AGGRSVDTQY
>-|TRBV4-1|TRBJ1-2
ASSHSDSRDGYT
>-|TRBV15|TRBJ1-4
ATSRGLAGRYEKLF
>-|TRBV10-3|TRBJ1-3
AIKGGLGNTIY
>TRBD2|TRBV20-1|TRBJ2-7
SARDFERGPSYEQY
>-|TRBV3-1|TRBJ2-1
ASSLSGPSYNEQF
>-|TRBV30|TRBJ1-6
AWSTGGRSPLH
>-|TRBV3-1|TRBJ2-5
ASSHLAIGETQY
>-|TRBV20-1|TRBJ2-3
SARDLLIMGQY
>TRBD1|TRBV4-1|TRBJ1-2
ASSQADRAPQVYT
>TRBD2|TRBV27|TRBJ2-5
ASRLSGLAGFGETQY
>-|TRBV15|TRBJ2-7
ATSRDRGREQY
>-|TRBV5-1|TRBJ2-1
ASSLGDGLSSYNEQF
>TRBD2|TRBV14|TRBJ2-7
ASSQDGLAGGPRGQY
>-|TRBV25-1|TRBJ2-5
ASSESKGETQY
>-|TRBV12-3/TRBV12-4|TRBJ2-1
ASRSRSEQF
>-|TRBV20-1|TRBJ2-5
SARGPTGYQEAQY
>TRBD1|TRBV29-1|TRBJ1-2
SVEVGTGGAGGYT
>-|TRBV30|TRBJ1-4
ASEAGYEKLF
>-|TRBV2|TRBJ1-1
ASSVTGMGAF
>-|TRBV13|TRBJ1-2
ASSLGGRNYGYT
>-|TRBV30|TRBJ1-2
AWSVLLRESAGYT
>-|TRBV25-1|TRBJ1-2
ASSVPGAYGYT
>TRBD1|TRBV2|TRBJ2-1
ASSEVWDRVYNEQF
>TRBD2|TRBV25-1|TRBJ2-7
ASSDQTGLAGGTGGQY
>-|TRBV24-1|TRBJ2-7
ATPNVDGPYEQY
>-|TRBV12-3/TRBV12-4|TRBJ1-2
ASTRGGNYGYT
>-|TRBV20-1|TRBJ1-2
SARFYGVGAYGYT
>TRBD1|TRBV19|TRBJ1-2
ASSTTATGFGNYGYT
>-|TRBV5-1|TRBJ2-6
ASSSPDRPGANVLT
>-|TRBV25-1|TRBJ2-4
ASSPDEAKNIQY
>TRBD1|TRBV29-1|TRBJ1-5
SVETGNQPQH
>TRBD1|TRBV20-1|TRBJ2-7
SAPGQGFEQY
>TRBD1|TRBV5-6|TRBJ2-1
ASSPGQVDEQF
>-|TRBV29-1|TRBJ2-1
SVNRGGIV
>-|TRBV6-2/TRBV6-3|TRBJ1-5
ASSYGRVAQSVQPQH
>TRBD1|TRBV27|TRBJ1-6
ASRDRFYNSPLH
>TRBD2|TRBV7-3|TRBJ2-7
ASSALALPGLERSYEQY
>-|TRBV7-9|TRBJ2-3
ASSRYQSPGTDTQY